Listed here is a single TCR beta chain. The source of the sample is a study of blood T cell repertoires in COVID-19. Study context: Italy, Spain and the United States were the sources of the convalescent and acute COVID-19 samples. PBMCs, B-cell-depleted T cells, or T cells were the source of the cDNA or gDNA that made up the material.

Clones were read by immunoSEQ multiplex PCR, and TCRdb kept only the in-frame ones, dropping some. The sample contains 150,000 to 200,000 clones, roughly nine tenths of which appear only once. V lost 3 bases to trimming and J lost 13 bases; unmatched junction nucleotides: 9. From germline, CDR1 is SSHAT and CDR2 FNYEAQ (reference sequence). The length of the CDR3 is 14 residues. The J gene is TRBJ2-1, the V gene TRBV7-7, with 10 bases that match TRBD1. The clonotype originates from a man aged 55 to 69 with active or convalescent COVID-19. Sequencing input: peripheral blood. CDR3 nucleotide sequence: TGTGCCAGCAGCTTCCGACAGGGGGCTCTCCCTCAGTTCTTC. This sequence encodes CASSFRQGALPQFF. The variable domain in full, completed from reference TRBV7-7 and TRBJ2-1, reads GAGVSQSPRYKVTKRGQDVTLRCDPISSHATLYWYQQALGQGPEFLTYFNYEAQPDKSGLPSDRFSAERPEGSISTLTIQRTEQRDSAMYRCASSFRQGALPQFFGPGTRLTVL.